This is a list of T cell receptor beta chains from one sample in a study of response to subunit inactivated influenza vaccine. One entry per CDR3 protein, called by TCRdb with MiXCR from the RT-PCR reads. The table records under 500,000 distinct CDR3 sequences, roughly 11% of them present only once. The sample here was PBMCs from blood, taken 45 days after vaccination. The receptor set was obtained from a man between 50 and 59 years old who received an inactivated influenza vaccine. CDR3s include the opening cysteine and the closing phenylalanine or tryptophan. A D gene is named only where the DNA matches it firmly. Clone size is shown for a subset of rows, as once, few, many or a class of expanded clone.

DNA: TGTGCCAGCCACCTAGCGGGGGGGATAACAGATACGCAGTATTTT; CDR3: CASHLAGGITDTQYF; D: TRBD2; size: NA; V: TRBV12-3/TRBV12-4; J: TRBJ2-3
DNA: TGCGCCAGCAGCTCGCGAAGGAACAGGGGGCTGGGCGTCACTGAAGCTTTCTTT; CDR3: CASSSRRNRGLGVTEAFF; D: TRBD1; size: NA; V: TRBV5-1; J: TRBJ1-1
DNA: TGTGCCAGCAGGGACATGACCGGGGAGCTGTTTTTT; CDR3: CASRDMTGELFF; D: NA; size: many; V: TRBV12-3/TRBV12-4; J: TRBJ2-2
DNA: TGCAGTGCTAGAGATATTGACAGGGGGTTTTCTGAGACCCAGTACTTC; CDR3: CSARDIDRGFSETQYF; D: TRBD1; size: few; V: TRBV20-1; J: TRBJ2-5
DNA: TGTGCCAGCAGTTCGCCGGCAGGAGGCGAGCAGTACTTC; CDR3: CASSSPAGGEQYF; D: NA; size: many; V: TRBV12-3/TRBV12-4; J: TRBJ2-7
DNA: TGTGCCAACAGTTTGCGCGGACAGGGAAAGTATCGGGACGAGCAGTACTTC; CDR3: CANSLRGQGKYRDEQYF; D: TRBD1; size: NA; V: TRBV28; J: TRBJ2-7
DNA: TGTGCCAGCAGCAGACGGACAGGGGCCTCGGCAAACACTGAAGCTTTCTTT; CDR3: CASSRRTGASANTEAFF; D: TRBD1; size: NA; V: TRBV7-8; J: TRBJ1-1
DNA: TGCGCCAGCAGCTTGGCCCTTACAGGGTCGGGCTACACCTTC; CDR3: CASSLALTGSGYTF; D: NA; size: NA; V: TRBV5-1; J: TRBJ1-2
DNA: TGTGCCAGCTCCCCGCGAGGTGTGGGGTCCTACAATGAGCAGTTCTTC; CDR3: CASSPRGVGSYNEQFF; D: NA; size: few; V: TRBV25-1; J: TRBJ2-1
DNA: TGTGCCAGCAGCCCGACAGGGCTGGAACTGTTGAGTGAGCAGTTCTTC; CDR3: CASSPTGLELLSEQFF; D: TRBD1; size: many; V: TRBV12-3/TRBV12-4; J: TRBJ2-1
DNA: TGTGCCAGCACCCTCCGTCTGGGAGATACGCAGTATTTT; CDR3: CASTLRLGDTQYF; D: NA; size: many; V: TRBV12-3/TRBV12-4; J: TRBJ2-3
DNA: TGCGCCAGCAGCTTTGCTAGTAGATCCTACAATGAGCAGTTCTTC; CDR3: CASSFASRSYNEQFF; D: NA; size: NA; V: TRBV5-1; J: TRBJ2-1
DNA: TGTGCCAGCAGCCAGGAGGGGATAGGACAGGGGGACAATGAGCAGTTCTTC; CDR3: CASSQEGIGQGDNEQFF; D: TRBD1; size: NA; V: TRBV4-2; J: TRBJ2-1
DNA: TGTGCCAGCAGCCAAAAGGGACAGGGGAGTGACACAGATACGCAGTATTTT; CDR3: CASSQKGQGSDTDTQYF; D: TRBD1; size: few; V: TRBV4-2; J: TRBJ2-3
DNA: TGCAGTGCTAGCCGGAACCTTCGCGCTCTCAACCACCCTGGAAACACCATATATTTT; CDR3: CSASRNLRALNHPGNTIYF; D: NA; size: few; V: TRBV20-1; J: TRBJ1-3
DNA: TGTGCCACCAGTGAAAACGGGAACCAAGAGACCCAGTACTTC; CDR3: CATSENGNQETQYF; D: NA; size: many; V: TRBV24-1; J: TRBJ2-5
DNA: TGTGCCAGCTCCGGGGCTAGCGGGAGCCCTCTTCGGGCAGATACGCAGTATTTT; CDR3: CASSGASGSPLRADTQYF; D: TRBD2; size: NA; V: TRBV11-2; J: TRBJ2-3
DNA: TGCAGTGCTACCCCCGGGGGAGGGGGCTATGGCTACACCTTC; CDR3: CSATPGGGGYGYTF; D: NA; size: many; V: TRBV20-1; J: TRBJ1-2
DNA: TGTGCCAGCAGCCAAGTCCATGTCGGACTAGCGGTTAGCTCCTACAATGAGCAGTTCTTC; CDR3: CASSQVHVGLAVSSYNEQFF; D: TRBD2; size: few; V: TRBV3-1; J: TRBJ2-1
DNA: TGCGCCAGCAGCTTGACGACAGGGCAGATCTACGAGCAGTACTTC; CDR3: CASSLTTGQIYEQYF; D: TRBD1; size: NA; V: TRBV5-1; J: TRBJ2-7
DNA: TGTGCCAGCAGCCAGATGACAGGGGCGAGTTACGAGCAGTACTTC; CDR3: CASSQMTGASYEQYF; D: TRBD1; size: few; V: TRBV7-8; J: TRBJ2-7
DNA: TGTGCCAGCAGCTCCCAGGGTGCCAATCAGCCCCAGCATTTT; CDR3: CASSSQGANQPQHF; D: NA; size: many; V: TRBV7-2; J: TRBJ1-5
DNA: TGCAGCGTTGCGCTCCAAAAACGGGGGGCTGAAGCTTTCTTT; CDR3: CSVALQKRGAEAFF; D: NA; size: few; V: TRBV29-1; J: TRBJ1-1
DNA: TGTGCCAGCAGTTACTCCCGGTCCACCGGGGAGCTGTTTTTT; CDR3: CASSYSRSTGELFF; D: NA; size: NA; V: TRBV6-5; J: TRBJ2-2
DNA: TGCAGCGTTGGAAGAGGCGGGAGAATCTACAATGAGCAGTTCTTC; CDR3: CSVGRGGRIYNEQFF; D: TRBD2; size: many; V: TRBV29-1; J: TRBJ2-1
DNA: TGTGCCACCAGTGATTCCCCGGCACAGGCCCGAAGCTCCTACAATGAGCAGTTCTTC; CDR3: CATSDSPAQARSSYNEQFF; D: NA; size: NA; V: TRBV24-1; J: TRBJ2-1
DNA: TGCAGTGCCTACGACGGGAGGGCCGGACAGACCCAGTACTTC; CDR3: CSAYDGRAGQTQYF; D: TRBD2; size: NA; V: TRBV20-1; J: TRBJ2-5
DNA: TGTGCCAGCAGCGTAGTCTCCGACAGGGGTCCTGGAAACACCATATATTTT; CDR3: CASSVVSDRGPGNTIYF; D: TRBD1; size: few; V: TRBV9; J: TRBJ1-3
DNA: TGTGCCAGTGCGGGTCTGGGACAGCCGGAGGAGCAGTACTTC; CDR3: CASAGLGQPEEQYF; D: TRBD1; size: NA; V: TRBV19; J: TRBJ2-7
DNA: TGTGCCAGCAGAAAGCGGGCCCCCTACAATGAGCAGTTCTTC; CDR3: CASRKRAPYNEQFF; D: NA; size: many; V: TRBV6-2/TRBV6-3; J: TRBJ2-1
DNA: TGCGCCAGCAGTGTCCGGGTAGCGGGAGCTCAAGAGACCCAGTACTTC; CDR3: CASSVRVAGAQETQYF; D: TRBD2; size: few; V: TRBV10-2; J: TRBJ2-5
DNA: TGTGCCAGCAGCTTTAGCGGGGGGGGTTTCCACGAGCAGTACTTC; CDR3: CASSFSGGGFHEQYF; D: TRBD2; size: NA; V: TRBV5-4; J: TRBJ2-7
DNA: TGCGCCAGCAACAGACAGGGGGGCGCGATAGATACGCAGTATTTT; CDR3: CASNRQGGAIDTQYF; D: TRBD1; size: few; V: TRBV5-1; J: TRBJ2-3
DNA: TGCGCCAGCAGCCAAGTAGCGGGGGGGTTCACAGATACGCAGTATTTT; CDR3: CASSQVAGGFTDTQYF; D: TRBD2; size: few; V: TRBV4-3; J: TRBJ2-3
DNA: TGTGCCAGCAGTTACTCGGACAGTAACTCCTACGAGCAGTACTTC; CDR3: CASSYSDSNSYEQYF; D: NA; size: many; V: TRBV6-5; J: TRBJ2-7